Presented here are 10 T cell receptor beta chains from one specimen sequenced in a study of immune evolution from preneoplasia to lung adenocarcinoma (dated by TCRdb to the early 2020s). The library was obtained by the immunoSEQ multiplex PCR assay. Held by TCRdb, this immuneACCESS table contains in-frame sequences only and omits some clones. Under half of the omission traces to an unresolved V gene where checked; the cause of the rest is unknown. In all, the sample holds 1,500 to 2,000 clones, and approximately 73% of those were seen once. The ten largest make up approximately 15% of the sample. Sample: FFPE minimally invasive lung adenocarcinoma tissue. Taken with the paper, the label for cell subset or site translates to: micro-invasive lung adenocarcinoma (MIA). Source of these receptors: a person aged 60-80 years with lung adenocarcinoma.

The chain carries TRBV2 and TRBJ2-7; no clear D gene. V shed 10 bases and J shed 6 bases, with 22 bases lying between them. The CDR3 has 14 residues. CDR1 is SNHLY and CDR2 is FYNNEI in the germline V gene. In nucleotides, the CDR3 is TGTGCCACCGCGCGCACGGACCCCCCCAGCGAGCAGTACTTC. Amino acid sequence: CATARTDPPSEQYF.

The rearrangement joins TRBV10-3 to TRBJ2-3, with D possibly TRBD2 on 5 matching bases. The CDR3 has 14 amino acids. V gave up 7 bases and J gave up 2 bases, with 13 bases separating them. Germline CDR1 is ENHRY and CDR2 is SYGVKD. The CDR3 spells CAIMAGSFTDTQYF. The CDR3 nucleotides read TGTGCCATCATGGCGGGCAGTTTCACAGATACGCAGTATTTT.

The chain is built from TRBV9 and TRBJ2-5, with D perhaps matching TRBD2 (6 bases). Germline values: CDR1 SGDLS, CDR2 YYNGEE. V was trimmed by 1 base and J by 3 bases, leaving 10 bases between them. The CDR3 length is 14 residues. The chain's CDR3 is CASSVFGGKETQYF. The CDR3 region has the DNA TGTGCCAGCAGCGTATTCGGGGGAAAAGAGACCCAGTACTTC.

The sample holds a few counts of this clone. In nucleotides, the CDR3 is TGCAGCGTTGGACCTGGGGCCGCTGAAGCTTTCTTT. It encodes CSVGPGAAEAFF. V is TRBV29-1 and J is TRBJ1-1, with D possibly being TRBD1 (5 bases). The CDR3 totals 12 residues. CDR1 is SQVTM, CDR2 ANQGSEA, per germline. Trimming shortened V by 4 bases and J by 6 bases, and 12 bases separated the two germline ends.

The rearrangement links TRBV29-1 to TRBJ2-7, with D possibly TRBD1 on 7 matching bases. CDR1 and CDR2 (germline): SQVTM, ANQGSEA. V dropped 7 bases and J dropped 7 bases, with 14 bases sitting between them. The length of the CDR3 is 11 residues. In DNA form, the CDR3 reads TGCAGCGGCGAACAGGGGAGGGAGCAGTACTTC. It specifies CSGEQGREQYF.

This clone showed up just a few times. The chain carries TRBV18 and TRBJ2-2; D is perhaps TRBD1 or TRBD2 (6 bases each). The V end lost 3 bases, the J end lost 5 bases, and 13 bases lay between the germline ends. From germline, CDR1 is KGHSH and CDR2 LQKENI. CDR3 length: 15 residues. CDR3 amino acids: CASSPRGLGTGELFF. The CDR3 DNA follows: TGTGCCAGCTCACCCCGGGGGCTGGGGACCGGGGAGCTGTTTTTT.

This chain links TRBV28 with TRBJ2-1; D uncertain. Germline V CDR1 and CDR2: MDHEN, SYDVKM. The CDR3 is 15 residues long. V shed 1 base and J shed 4 bases, with 11 bases lying between them. The CDR3 sequence: CASSLLPLNYNEQFF. The DNA of the CDR3 is TGTGCCAGCAGTTTATTACCGTTAAATTACAATGAGCAGTTCTTC.

This clone was observed once. The V gene is TRBV11-2, the J gene TRBJ2-7; D may be TRBD1 (5 bases). V was clipped by 0 bases and J by 2 bases, with 8 bases between them. This CDR3 spans 14 amino acids. Germline V gene lookup returns CDR1 SGHAT and CDR2 FQNNGV. CDR3 amino acids: CASSLEVGPYEQYF. The CDR3 DNA follows: TGTGCCAGCAGCTTAGAGGTGGGGCCCTACGAGCAGTACTTC.

The chain combines TRBV29-1 with TRBJ2-7, with a possible D match to TRBD2 (5 bases). This CDR3 is 14 amino acids long. Per the germline V gene, CDR1 is SQVTM and CDR2 is ANQGSEA. Trimming shortened V by 7 bases and J by 3 bases, and 19 bases separated the two germline ends. The CDR3 region has the DNA TGCAGCGCCCTCAGGACGGGATCACTCTACGAGCAGTACTTC. It yields the protein CSALRTGSLYEQYF.

This rearrangement joins TRBV27 to TRBJ1-2, with D perhaps matching TRBD1 (6 bases). This CDR3 contains 15 residues. Trimming left V 2 bases short and J 4 bases short, with 14 bases between. Germline CDR1 reads MNHEY; CDR2 reads SMNVEV (reference sequence). CDR3 amino acids: CASSLERGEGYGYTF. The CDR3 nucleotides are TGTGCCAGCAGTTTAGAGAGGGGGGAAGGCTATGGCTACACCTTC.